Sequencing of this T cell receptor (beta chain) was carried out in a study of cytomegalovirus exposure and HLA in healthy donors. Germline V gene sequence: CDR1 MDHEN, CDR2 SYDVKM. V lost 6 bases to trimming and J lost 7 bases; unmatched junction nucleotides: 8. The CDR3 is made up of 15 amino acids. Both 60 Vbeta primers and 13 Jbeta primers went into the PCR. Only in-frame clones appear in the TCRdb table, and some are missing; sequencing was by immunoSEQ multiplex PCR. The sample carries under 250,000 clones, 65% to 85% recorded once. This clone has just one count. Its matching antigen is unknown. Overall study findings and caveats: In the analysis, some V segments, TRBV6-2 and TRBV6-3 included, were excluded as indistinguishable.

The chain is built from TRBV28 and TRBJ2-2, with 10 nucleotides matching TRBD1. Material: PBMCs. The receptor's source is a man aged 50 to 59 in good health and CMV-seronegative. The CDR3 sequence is CASSQGQGSVGELFF. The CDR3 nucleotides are TGTGCCAGCAGCCAGGGACAGGGGTCGGTCGGGGAGCTGTTTTTT.